The text below deals with one TCR beta chain. V lost 0 bases, J lost 6 bases, and 6 bases stayed unmatched. Germline-derived CDR1 and CDR2 are LGHDT and YNNKEL (reference sequence). CDR3 size: 15 residues. This sample stems from a study of blood T cell repertoires in COVID-19. Across the study: The origin of the acute and convalescent COVID-19 samples was the United States, Italy and Spain.

The repertoire was sequenced with immunoSEQ multiplex PCR; TCRdb's copy has only in-frame clones and lacks some. This table has 50,000 to 75,000 clones, roughly 84% appearing once. The receptor's source is a man aged 80 or over in a cohort sampled during active COVID-19. Sequenced input: peripheral blood. This rearrangement joins TRBV3-1 (or the pseudogene TRBV3-2) to TRBJ2-5; the match to TRBD1 covers 8 bases. The CDR3 region has the DNA TGTGCCAGCAGCCAAGAACCAGGGGGCGCGAAGACCCAGTACTTC. As protein: CASSQEPGGAKTQYF.